Only a few counts were recorded for the clone carrying this T cell receptor (beta chain). The sample is drawn from a study of control samples from healthy donors and cancer patients. Only in-frame clones appear in the TCRdb table, and some are missing; sequencing was by immunoSEQ multiplex PCR. The sample yields over 40,000 clones, 88% seen once. Germline loops: CDR1 SNHLY, CDR2 FYNNEI. CDR3 length equals 14 residues. Trimming removed 9 bases from V and 8 bases from J, with 20 bases in between. J is TRBJ2-1 and V is TRBV2; D may correspond to TRBD1 or TRBD2 (6 bases each). The source material was PBMCs. This TCR derives from a man aged 50-60 years with head and neck cancer. The CDR3 coding sequence is TGTGCCAGAGGGGGTGGGACTGGTGCCCATGAGCAGTTCTTC. Translated: CARGGGTGAHEQFF.